The 27 T cell receptor beta chains reported below all come from one sample, sequenced in a study of T-cell reconstitution after alpha-beta-depleted transplantation in children. It was with unique molecular identifiers that the TCRbeta library was prepared. TCRdb independently ran MiXCR on the PCR reads; one entry per CDR3 protein. The repertoire holds 440,000 or so distinct CDR3 sequences, with about 40% as singletons. Material: PBMCs, obtained before TCRalphabeta/CD19-depleted stem cell transplant. These receptors all stem from a girl aged 2-10 years with aplastic anemia, due to receive a stem cell transplant.

The chain joins TRBV6-1 to TRBJ2-1, with TRBD2 matching over 8 bases. The CDR3 sequence is 14 residues long. Germline CDR1 MNHNS, CDR2 SASEGT. After removal of 7 bases from V and 2 bases from J, the junction contained 4 bases not matched to a gene. The CDR3 reads CASKWREAYNEQFF. The CDR3 coding sequence is TGTGCCAGCAAATGGCGGGAGGCCTACAATGAGCAGTTCTTC.

This clonotype showed up many times. The V gene is TRBV4-3, the J gene TRBJ2-7, with D unresolved. The CDR3 runs 13 residues. Between the trimmed V and J ends, which lost 0 bases and 7 bases, there was a span of 10 bases. Germline V gene lookup returns CDR1 LGHNA and CDR2 YSLEER. CDR3: CASSQDQGLEQYF. The CDR3 coding sequence is TGCGCCAGCAGCCAAGATCAAGGGTTGGAGCAGTACTTC.

This clonotype was detected ten times or more. The genes are TRBV6-6 and TRBJ2-1; D is tentatively TRBD1 or TRBD2 (5 bases each). This CDR3 spans 12 amino acids. Trimming shortened V by 6 bases and J by 11 bases, and 14 bases separated the two germline ends. From germline, CDR1 is MNHNY and CDR2 SVGAGI (reference sequence). CDR3 in amino acids: CASSIRDPKQFF. DNA of the CDR3: TGTGCCAGCAGCATCCGGGACCCTAAGCAGTTCTTC.

This clonotype has just a few counts. V is TRBV6-1 and J is TRBJ1-1; 7 bases map to TRBD1. The CDR3 extends over 15 amino acids. Germline values: CDR1 MNHNS, CDR2 SASEGT. Trimming removed 4 bases from V and 4 bases from J; junction bases left unmatched: 9. Written as DNA, the CDR3 is TGTGCCAGCAGTGCCTTCAGGGGGGTGGGCACTGAAGCTTTCTTT. This translates into CASSAFRGVGTEAFF.

This clonotype was seen repeatedly, ten times or more. The CDR3 DNA is TGCGCCAGCAGCATCGAAGCGGGACGGTACAATGAGCAGTTCTTC. As protein: CASSIEAGRYNEQFF. The chain links TRBV5-1 to TRBJ2-1, with 7 bases lining up with TRBD2. Per germline, CDR1 SGHRS and CDR2 YFSETQ. The length of the CDR3 is 15 residues. Trimming at V came to 4 bases and at J to 4 bases, leaving 8 bases not matched to a gene.

The chain joins TRBV5-6 to TRBJ2-5, with D possibly matching TRBD2 (5 bases). CDR3 length equals 13 residues. Trimming removed 1 base from V and 2 bases from J, with 6 bases in between. Per the germline V gene, CDR1 is SGHDT and CDR2 is YYEEEE. CDR3 in DNA: TGTGCCAGCAGCTTGCGGGAACAAGAGACCCAGTACTTC. This codes for CASSLREQETQYF.

The J gene is TRBJ2-1, the V gene TRBV3-1; 7 bases agree with TRBD1. Trimming removed 4 bases from V and 2 bases from J; junction bases left unmatched: 2. CDR3 length: 14 residues. Germline lookup yields CDR1 LGHDT and CDR2 YNNKEL (reference sequence). The CDR3 sequence is CASSRDSTYNEQFF. In DNA, the CDR3 is TGTGCCAGCAGCCGGGACAGCACCTACAATGAGCAGTTCTTC.

This clonotype was seen many times. The chain employs TRBV10-3 and TRBJ2-1, with 8 bases that match TRBD2. The germline V gene encodes CDR1 ENHRY and CDR2 SYGVKD. This CDR3 contains 16 residues. With V trimmed by 6 bases and J by 9 bases, 16 bases remained unmatched. CDR3 bases: TGTGCCATCAGAGTAACCGGGACTAGAGAGACGGGTGAGCAGTTCTTC. Protein: CAIRVTGTRETGEQFF.

The CDR3 DNA sequence: TGTGCCAGCAGCGTAGCGGGGGGGCCTGGCGCTGAAGCTTTCTTT. As protein: CASSVAGGPGAEAFF. V is TRBV9 and J is TRBJ1-1; TRBD1 might be the D (6 bases). Per the germline V gene, CDR1 is SGDLS and CDR2 is YYNGEE. The CDR3 covers 15 residues. V gave up 0 bases and J gave up 6 bases, with 15 bases separating them. Filled out from reference TRBV9 and TRBJ1-1, the complete variable domain reads DSGVTQTPKHLITATGQRVTLRCSPRSGDLSVYWYQQSLDQGLQFLIQYYNGEERAKGNILERFSAQQFPDLHSELNLSSLELGDSALYFCASSVAGGPGAEAFFGQGTRLTVV.

This clonotype came up once. V and J are TRBV28 and TRBJ2-3; tentatively, D is TRBD1 (7 bases). The length of the CDR3 is 13 residues. Trimming shortened V by 4 bases and J by 5 bases, and 10 bases separated the two germline ends. The germline gives CDR1 MDHEN, CDR2 SYDVKM. The DNA for the CDR3 is TGTGCCAGCAGTTACCAGGGGGGAGATACGCAGTATTTT. This gives the protein CASSYQGGDTQYF.

The chain is built from TRBV12-3 or TRBV12-4 and TRBJ2-1; tentatively, D is TRBD1 (5 bases). The CDR3 has 12 residues. V lost 1 base, J lost 9 bases, and 7 bases lay in between. CDR3 DNA sequence: TGTGCCAGCAGTTTAGAGCAGGGTGAGCAGTTCTTC. Translated: CASSLEQGEQFF.

As DNA, the CDR3 is TGTGCCAGCAGTCCCTACACGGCTGGGGCCAACGTCCTGACTTTC. Protein product: CASSPYTAGANVLTF. This rearrangement joins TRBV6-1 to TRBJ2-6; no reliable D call. The CDR3 contains 15 residues. Germline CDR1 is MNHNS and CDR2 is SASEGT. Trimming pared 5 bases from V and 2 bases from J, leaving 10 bases between.

The chain carries TRBV10-3 and TRBJ2-5; 8 bases map to TRBD2. Germline CDR1 and CDR2: ENHRY and SYGVKD. J gave up 2 bases and V 6 bases, and 5 bases lay outside the gene matches. This CDR3 comprises 14 residues. CDR3 sequence (DNA): TGTGCCATCAGCTCGTCGGGGGGGCAAGAGACCCAGTACTTC. Its protein is CAISSSGGQETQYF.

The chain links TRBV5-1 to TRBJ2-5, with 9 bases fitting TRBD2. Germline assignment: CDR1 SGHRS and CDR2 YFSETQ. Trimming took 4 bases from V and 2 from J; bases not matched to a gene: 6. CDR3 length: 15 amino acids. The CDR3 sequence is CASSGTTSGQETQYF. CDR3 sequence (DNA): TGCGCCAGCAGCGGCACAACTAGCGGGCAAGAGACCCAGTACTTC.

The chain employs TRBV20-1 and TRBJ2-3, with TRBD2 matching over 13 bases. J gave up 6 bases and V 6 bases, and 3 bases lay outside the gene matches. The CDR3 totals 13 residues. CDR1 is DFQATT and CDR2 is SNEGSKA in the germline V gene (reference sequence). The CDR3 DNA reads as TGCAGTGCCGCACTAGCGGGGGGGGATACGCAGTATTTT. Translating gives CSAALAGGDTQYF.

The V gene is TRBV29-1, the J gene TRBJ2-3; 13 positions match TRBD2. This CDR3 is built from 14 residues. Germline V CDR1 and CDR2: SQVTM, ANQGSEA. The V segment lost 5 bases and the J segment 4 bases; nucleotides outside the gene matches: 3. The CDR3 bases are TGCAGCGTTCGGACTAGCGGGAGAGCAGATACGCAGTATTTT. It translates to CSVRTSGRADTQYF.

In this sample, this clonotype turned up once. The chain employs TRBV18 and TRBJ2-4; a possible D gene is TRBD2 (5 bases). The V end was cut by 3 bases, the J end by 0 bases, with 9 bases between. Germline V gene sequence: CDR1 KGHSH, CDR2 LQKENI. The CDR3 has 15 amino acids. The CDR3 sequence: CASSPQRKAKNIQYF. In nucleotides, the CDR3 is TGTGCCAGCTCACCCCAGCGGAAAGCCAAAAACATTCAGTACTTC.

Ten or more counts support this clonotype. The chain employs TRBV3-1 and TRBJ2-1; D is perhaps TRBD2 (5 bases). The CDR3 extends over 14 amino acids. Germline V gene lookup returns CDR1 LGHDT and CDR2 YNNKEL (reference sequence). The V and J ends lost 4 bases and 4 bases respectively, with 11 bases between them. The CDR3 DNA is TGTGCCAGCAGCCGGACTTATCGTTACAATGAGCAGTTCTTC. Its translation: CASSRTYRYNEQFF.

The chain recombines TRBV6-1 with TRBJ1-2, with a weak D call TRBD1 (6 bases). This CDR3 region has 15 residues. Trimming took 6 bases from V and 0 from J, leaving 14 bases between them. Germline CDR1 is MNHNS and CDR2 is SASEGT. For the CDR3, the DNA is TGTGCCAGCAGCCGAGGACAGATTACTAACTATGGCTACACCTTC. It codes for CASSRGQITNYGYTF.

The chain carries TRBV5-1 and TRBJ2-2; D unresolved. This CDR3 has 16 residues. CDR1 and CDR2 (germline): SGHRS, YFSETQ. The germline V and J ends were trimmed by 1 base and 5 bases, with 15 bases remaining between them. This chain's CDR3 is CASSLSPQSGTGELFF. The CDR3, as DNA: TGCGCCAGCAGCTTGTCTCCGCAATCTGGGACCGGGGAGCTGTTTTTT.

There are many counts of this clonotype. The J gene is TRBJ2-7, the V gene TRBV5-1; TRBD1 matches at 8 bases. CDR1 SGHRS and CDR2 YFSETQ come from the germline V gene. V gave up 5 bases and J gave up 6 bases; unmatched junction bases: 7. CDR3 length: 13 amino acids. DNA of the CDR3: TGCGCCAGCAGTCTCCCGGGACAGGCCGAGCAGTACTTC. Residues: CASSLPGQAEQYF.

In its sample, this clonotype was seen a few times. The chain combines TRBV29-1 with TRBJ2-7; D unresolved. V gave up 0 bases and J gave up 3 bases, with 9 bases separating them. This CDR3 is 13 amino acids long. Per the germline V gene, CDR1 is SQVTM and CDR2 is ANQGSEA. DNA for the CDR3: TGCAGCGTTGAAGATCGCCTGGGCTACGAGCAGTACTTC. Amino acids: CSVEDRLGYEQYF.

The genes are TRBV5-5 and TRBJ2-1; D possibly corresponds to TRBD2 (6 bases). Trimming took 2 bases from V and 6 from J, leaving 12 bases between them. Germline V gene data show CDR1 as SGHKS and CDR2 as YYEKEE (reference sequence). There are 14 residues in the CDR3. CDR3 bases: TGTGCCAGCAGCTTTCTAGGAGGGATCAATGAGCAGTTCTTC. Protein sequence: CASSFLGGINEQFF.

V gene TRBV25-1 combines with J gene TRBJ1-2, with D tentatively TRBD1 (5 bases). V was cut by 3 bases and J by 0 bases, with 11 bases left in between. CDR1 MGHDK and CDR2 SYGVNS come from the germline V gene. CDR3 size: 15 residues. The CDR3 DNA reads as TGTGCCAGCAGTGAGGGGGGGATAGCTAACTATGGCTACACCTTC. This codes for CASSEGGIANYGYTF.

This clonotype was counted between two and nine times. The DNA of the CDR3 is TGTGCCAGCAGTTACCGGGGGGCAGGATACAATGAGCAGTTCTTC. Amino acids: CASSYRGAGYNEQFF. The rearrangement links TRBV6-2 or TRBV6-3 to TRBJ2-1, with D perhaps matching TRBD2 (7 bases). Germline loops: CDR1 MNHEY, CDR2 SVGEGT. This CDR3 contains 15 residues. Trimming shortened V by 2 bases and J by 4 bases, and 12 bases separated the two germline ends.

The V gene is TRBV5-4, the J gene TRBJ1-4; no clear D. The V end was cut by 2 bases, the J end by 3 bases, with 5 bases between. The CDR3 has 13 amino acids. Looked up from germline, CDR1 is SGHNT and CDR2 is YYREEE (reference sequence). The CDR3 DNA follows: TGTGCCAGCAGCTTCCAGTCTAATGAAAAACTGTTTTTT. Its translation is CASSFQSNEKLFF.

This clonotype appeared a few times. The CDR3 reads CASSQEEGHRKNIQYF. In nucleotides, the CDR3 is TGTGCCAGCAGCCAAGAAGAGGGCCACCGCAAAAACATTCAGTACTTC. V is TRBV14 and J is TRBJ2-4, with D tentatively TRBD2 (5 bases). Trimming removed 0 bases at V and 3 bases at J, with 12 bases between. CDR1 SGHDN and CDR2 FVKESK come from the germline V gene. The CDR3 consists of 16 residues.